The next 31 T cell receptor beta chains were all read from a single sample in a study of T cells in localized non-small cell lung cancer. TCRdb's copy holds only in-frame clones and misses some; the assay was immunoSEQ multiplex PCR. In the table there are approximately 70,000 clones, 86% of which are singletons. The specimen was peripheral blood, collected before any cancer treatment. Source of these receptors: a male donor older than 55 with stage III squamous cell lung carcinoma.

This chain connects TRBV30 to TRBJ1-2; D is perhaps TRBD1 (6 bases). V lost 1 base, J lost 4 bases, and 7 bases lay in between. The CDR3 is made up of 12 amino acids. Per germline, CDR1 GTSNPN and CDR2 SVGIG (reference sequence). The CDR3: CAWSAGVYGYTF. For the CDR3, the DNA is TGTGCCTGGAGTGCAGGGGTCTATGGCTACACCTTC.

This rearrangement joins TRBV5-6 to TRBJ2-3; no firm D call. V dropped 3 bases and J dropped 0 bases, with 11 bases sitting between them. CDR1 is SGHDT and CDR2 is YYEEEE in the germline V gene. This CDR3 is built from 15 residues. CDR3 coding DNA: TGTGCCAGCAGCTGGTACACCGGGAGCACAGATACGCAGTATTTT. Its protein is CASSWYTGSTDTQYF.

The chain employs TRBV28 and TRBJ1-2; D unclear. The V gene lost 2 bases and the J gene lost 3 bases, with 4 bases spanning the gap. Germline V gene lookup returns CDR1 MDHEN and CDR2 SYDVKM. The CDR3 runs to 12 residues. The CDR3 here is CASSLTDYGYTF. In DNA form, the CDR3 reads TGTGCCAGCAGTTTAACGGACTATGGCTACACCTTC.

The genes are TRBV15 and TRBJ1-1, with D tentatively TRBD1 (5 bases). The V and J ends lost 0 bases and 1 base respectively, with 9 bases between them. This CDR3 spans 15 amino acids. Germline CDR1 reads LNHNV; CDR2 reads YYDKDF (reference sequence). CDR3 in amino acids: CATSRDLGENTEAFF. CDR3 sequence (DNA): TGTGCCACCAGCAGAGACTTGGGGGAGAACACTGAAGCTTTCTTT.

The chain has TRBV10-2 and TRBJ1-3; D possibly corresponds to TRBD1 (5 bases). Germline V gives CDR1 WSHSY, CDR2 SAAADI. Trimming took off 6 bases at V and 0 bases at J, with 15 bases between the two ends. The CDR3 covers 16 residues. The CDR3: CASSLRGPNSGNTIYF. The DNA of the CDR3 is TGCGCCAGCAGCCTCCGGGGCCCCAACTCTGGAAACACCATATATTTT.

This clone was detected once. The chain recombines TRBV7-4 with TRBJ2-7; a possible D gene is TRBD2 (6 bases). Germline lookup yields CDR1 SGHVT and CDR2 SQSDAQ. The CDR3 sequence is 14 residues long. Trimming stripped 1 base from V and 4 bases from J, with 11 bases between. The CDR3 here is CASSLVGGEYEQYV. The CDR3, as DNA: TGTGCCAGCAGCTTAGTGGGAGGAGAGTACGAGCAGTACGTC.

The V and J genes are TRBV9 and TRBJ1-1, with 9 bases identical to TRBD1. The CDR3 sequence is 15 residues long. V gave up 4 bases and J gave up 3 bases; unmatched junction bases: 7. The germline V gene has CDR1 SGDLS and CDR2 YYNGEE. CDR3 in amino acids: CASSTKTGGHTEAFF. The CDR3 coding sequence is TGTGCCAGCAGCACCAAAACAGGGGGCCACACTGAAGCTTTCTTT.

This clone was found once. The chain uses TRBV19 and TRBJ1-5; 8 bases are shared with TRBD1. The CDR3 contains 15 residues. The germline gives CDR1 LNHDA, CDR2 SQIVND (reference sequence). The ends lost 0 bases at V and 2 bases at J; junction bases unmatched: 0. CDR3 nucleotides: TGTGCCAGTAGTATAGAGGGACAGGGCAATCAGCCCCAGCATTTT. It is translated as CASSIEGQGNQPQHF. The whole variable domain, remainder taken from reference TRBV19 and TRBJ1-5, is DGGITQSPKYLFRKEGQNVTLSCEQNLNHDAMYWYRQDPGQGLRLIYYSQIVNDFQKGDIAEGYSVSREKKESFPLTVTSAQKNPTAFYLCASSIEGQGNQPQHFGDGTRLSIL.

The chain uses TRBV19 and TRBJ2-2; 8 nucleotides align to TRBD1. J was trimmed by 4 bases and V by 7 bases; bases with no gene match: 5. The CDR3 runs to 14 residues. The germline V gene has CDR1 LNHDA and CDR2 SQIVND (reference sequence). The chain's CDR3 is CASIQGAGTGELFF. In DNA, the CDR3 is TGTGCCAGTATCCAGGGGGCAGGCACCGGGGAGCTGTTTTTT.

V gene TRBV18 combines with J gene TRBJ1-5; D is unclear. The CDR3 contains 13 residues. CDR1 KGHSH and CDR2 LQKENI come from the germline V gene. The ends were cut back, 3 bases at V and 6 bases at J, with 9 bases in the middle. CDR3 residues: CASSPGSSQPQHF. The CDR3 DNA reads as TGTGCCAGCTCACCGGGCAGTAGTCAGCCCCAGCATTTT. Full variable domain (outside the CDR3, taken from reference TRBV18 and TRBJ1-5): NAGVMQNPRHLVRRRGQEARLRCSPMKGHSHVYWYRQLPEEGLKFMVYLQKENIIDESGMPKERFSAEFPKEGPSILRIQQVVRGDSAAYFCASSPGSSQPQHFGDGTRLSIL.

J is TRBJ2-5 and V is TRBV6-5; D not resolved. Germline V gene data show CDR1 as MNHEY and CDR2 as SVGAGI. This CDR3 has 11 residues. V gave up 4 bases and J gave up 5 bases, with 5 bases separating them. DNA of the CDR3: TGTGCCAGCAGTTTTAAGGAGACCCAGTACTTC. It translates to CASSFKETQYF.

This chain connects TRBV4-3 to TRBJ1-4; a possible D gene is TRBD1 (5 bases). This CDR3 contains 14 residues. The V and J ends lost 0 bases and 8 bases respectively, with 10 bases between them. The germline CDR1 and CDR2 sequences are LGHNA and YSLEER. Here the CDR3 DNA reads TGCGCCAGCAGCCAAGATGACGGGGGAGAAAAACTGTTTTTT. Protein: CASSQDDGGEKLFF.

This clone was counted once. The rearrangement joins TRBV7-9 to TRBJ1-1; TRBD1 aligns across 8 bases. Germline-derived CDR1 and CDR2 are SEHNR and FQNEAQ (reference sequence). The CDR3 covers 15 residues. With 1 base clipped from V and 6 bases from J, the junction kept 7 bases outside the gene matches. In DNA form, the CDR3 reads TGTGCCAGCAGCTTAGAATGGACAGGGTATTCTGAAGCTTTCTTT. Translation: CASSLEWTGYSEAFF. The full variable domain, its missing parts supplied by reference TRBV7-9 and TRBJ1-1, is DTGVSQNPRHKITKRGQNVTFRCDPISEHNRLYWYRQTLGQGPEFLTYFQNEAQLEKSRLLSDRFSAERPKGSFSTLEIQRTEQGDSAMYLCASSLEWTGYSEAFFGQGTRLTVV.

This chain joins TRBV5-4 and TRBJ2-7; D not resolved. Trimming took 0 bases from V and 4 from J, leaving 8 bases between them. This CDR3 spans 13 amino acids. Germline CDR1 and CDR2: SGHNT and YYREEE (reference sequence). The CDR3 region has the DNA TGTGCCAGCAGCTTGGGACCCGGGTACGAGCAGTACGTC. Translated: CASSLGPGYEQYV.

About this clone itself: Germline is not matched at one junction end, which may reflect a read error. This chain uses TRBV5-1 with TRBJ1-2; D is perhaps TRBD1 (5 bases). Per the germline V gene, CDR1 is SGHRS and CDR2 is YFSETQ. The CDR3 is 15 residues long. The CDR3 bases are TGTGCCAGCAGCCCCAGACCAGGGACCTACTATGGCTACACCTTC. Its protein product is CASSPRPGTYYGYTF.

Here the CDR3 reads CASRPARGGYEQYF. For the CDR3, the DNA is TGTGCCAGCAGACCCGCTAGGGGGGGATACGAGCAGTACTTC. This rearrangement joins TRBV7-8 to TRBJ2-7, with D possibly being TRBD2 (7 bases). With 6 bases removed from V and 4 bases from J, the gap between germline ends came to 16 bases. The CDR3 has 14 residues. The germline CDR1 and CDR2 sequences are SGHVS and FQNEAQ.

The chain couples TRBV6-1 to TRBJ1-2, with D possibly being TRBD1 (5 bases). Germline-derived CDR1 and CDR2 are MNHNS and SASEGT. Trimming pared 9 bases from V and 4 bases from J, leaving 9 bases between. The CDR3 covers 11 residues. As DNA, the CDR3 is TGTGCCAGTCAGACAGTCTATGGCTACACCTTC. This sequence encodes CASQTVYGYTF.

The DNA for the CDR3 is TGTGCCAGCAAGGCTGGGAGTGCAACTAATGAAAAACTGTTTTTT. This gives the protein CASKAGSATNEKLFF. The chain is built from TRBV9 and TRBJ1-4, with D uncertain. Germline V CDR1 and CDR2: SGDLS, YYNGEE. Trimming shortened V by 6 bases and J by 0 bases, and 12 bases separated the two germline ends. This CDR3 spans 15 amino acids.

The rearrangement uses TRBV5-4 and TRBJ1-1; D ambiguous. V dropped 0 bases and J dropped 0 bases, with 6 bases sitting between them. The CDR3 covers 14 residues. Germline V CDR1 and CDR2: SGHNT, YYREEE (reference sequence). The CDR3 sequence: CASSLGQVNTEAFF. Here the CDR3 DNA reads TGTGCCAGCAGCTTGGGCCAGGTGAACACTGAAGCTTTCTTT.

J is TRBJ2-5 and V is TRBV28; no clear D gene. The length of the CDR3 is 11 residues. Trimming took 8 bases from V and 1 from J, leaving 5 bases between them. Germline assignment: CDR1 MDHEN and CDR2 SYDVKM. The CDR3, as DNA: TGTGCCAGCTCGGTCCAAGAGACCCAGTACTTC. Translating it yields CASSVQETQYF.

The gene calls are TRBV27 and TRBJ1-6; TRBD1 might be the D (6 bases). Germline V CDR1 and CDR2: MNHEY, SMNVEV (reference sequence). Trimming stripped 5 bases from V and 14 bases from J, with 19 bases between. The length of the CDR3 is 14 residues. CDR3 sequence (DNA): TGTGCCAGCAGTCGACAGGAGTTTAGGAGTGCCCTCCACTTT. Residues: CASSRQEFRSALHF.

The gene calls are TRBV5-6 and TRBJ2-3, with TRBD2 matching 11 bases. The CDR3 loop spans 18 amino acids. The germline V gene encodes CDR1 SGHDT and CDR2 YYEEEE. With 4 bases clipped from V and 3 bases from J, the junction kept 13 bases outside the gene matches. The CDR3 nucleotides are TGTGCCAGCAGCAAGCGTTCCTTAGCGGGGGGGCCTACAGATACGCAGTATTTT. This gives the protein CASSKRSLAGGPTDTQYF.

The table lists this clone with a count of one. The gene calls are TRBV28 and TRBJ2-5, with TRBD1 as a possible D gene (5 bases). This CDR3 spans 12 amino acids. Trimming shortened V by 5 bases and J by 4 bases, and 8 bases separated the two germline ends. Germline values: CDR1 MDHEN, CDR2 SYDVKM. CDR3 DNA: TGTGCCAGCAGTCCAGGGATAGAGACCCAGTACTTC. Translated, it gives CASSPGIETQYF.

The chain couples TRBV5-1 to TRBJ2-2; no firm D call. Germline assignment: CDR1 SGHRS and CDR2 YFSETQ. The CDR3 has 12 residues. The V end lost 2 bases, the J end lost 5 bases, and 4 bases lay between the germline ends. The CDR3 DNA sequence: TGCGCCAGCAGCTTTGCTACCGGGGAGCTGTTTTTT. It translates to CASSFATGELFF.

The chain joins TRBV7-8 to TRBJ2-7; D gene unclear. Germline values: CDR1 SGHVS, CDR2 FQNEAQ. Deletions cut 2 bases from V and 0 bases from J, with 14 bases between. There are 16 residues in the CDR3. The CDR3 loop is CASSLFPAPSSYEQYF. In DNA form, the CDR3 reads TGTGCCAGCAGCTTATTCCCAGCGCCGAGCTCCTACGAGCAGTACTTC.

The chain uses TRBV7-8 and TRBJ1-1, with 8 nucleotides matching TRBD1. The CDR3 contains 16 residues. V lost 5 bases and J lost 6; bases outside the gene matches: 14. Germline CDR1 and CDR2: SGHVS and FQNEAQ. Written as DNA, the CDR3 is TGTGCCAGCAGCCCAAAAACCGGAACACAGGGGGCTGAAGCTTTCTTT. Protein: CASSPKTGTQGAEAFF.

The genes are TRBV6-6 and TRBJ1-2, with D possibly matching TRBD1 (5 bases). CDR3 size: 15 residues. Germline loops: CDR1 MNHNY, CDR2 SVGAGI (reference sequence). Trimming took off 5 bases at V and 4 bases at J, with 17 bases between the two ends. The chain's CDR3 is CASSPPWGGAYGYTF. The CDR3 nucleotides read TGTGCCAGCAGTCCTCCCTGGGGAGGGGCCTATGGCTACACCTTC.

This clone has more than one count but fewer than ten. The chain is built from TRBV20-1 and TRBJ1-1; D gene uncertain. Trimming left V 3 bases short and J 2 bases short, with 4 bases between. Per germline, CDR1 DFQATT and CDR2 SNEGSKA (reference sequence). CDR3 size: 11 residues. The CDR3, as DNA: TGCAGTGCTAGTCGTAACACTGAAGCTTTCTTT. Translating gives CSASRNTEAFF.

The rearrangement uses TRBV14 and TRBJ1-3, with 8 bases matching TRBD1. V gave up 4 bases and J gave up 3 bases; unmatched junction bases: 5. This CDR3 region has 15 residues. The germline CDR1 and CDR2 sequences are SGHDN and FVKESK. The CDR3 reads CASSRDRGDGNTIYF. The CDR3 bases are TGTGCCAGCAGCCGCGACAGGGGAGATGGAAACACCATATATTTT.

The chain recombines TRBV2 with TRBJ2-5; tentatively, D is TRBD1 or TRBD2 (5 bases each). This CDR3 contains 15 residues. Germline V lookup: CDR1 SNHLY, CDR2 FYNNEI. Trimming removed 4 bases at V and 1 base at J, with 13 bases between. Here the CDR3 reads CASSGGAGVQETQYF. CDR3 nucleotides: TGTGCCAGCAGTGGTGGGGCCGGGGTCCAAGAGACCCAGTACTTC. Variable domain in full (rest from reference TRBV2 and TRBJ2-5): EPEVTQTPSHQVTQMGQEVILRCVPISNHLYFYWYRQILGQKVEFLVSFYNNEISEKSEIFDDQFSVERPDGSNFTLKIRSTKLEDSAMYFCASSGGAGVQETQYFGPGTRLLVL.

Concerning this clone: Different DNA sequences within this sample yield the same CDR3. CDR3 nucleotide sequence: TGTGCCAGCAGCTTAGGGTTAGCGGGGGCAGATACGCAGTATTTT. Translating it yields CASSLGLAGADTQYF. J is TRBJ2-3 and V is TRBV7-2; TRBD2 aligns across 9 bases. This CDR3 has 15 residues. CDR1 is SGHTA, CDR2 FQGNSA, per germline. V dropped 1 base and J dropped 4; count of bases not matched to a gene: 3.